The rows below give T cell receptor beta chains drawn from one sample of a study of shared clonotypes between healthy human individuals. This table comes from immunoSEQ multiplex PCR, and its TCRdb copy is limited to in-frame clones, with some not included. The repertoire holds about 1.5 million clones, with about 96% as singletons. Specimen: naive CD4+ T cells sorted from blood. The receptors were sampled from a man aged 25-45 years in good health. CDR3s leave out the opening cysteine and the closing phenylalanine or tryptophan.

V gene,J gene,CDR3 protein
TRBV9,TRBJ2-3,ASSVVDRGGTDTQY
TRBV5-1,TRBJ2-7,ASSFGQGVYEQY
TRBV28,TRBJ1-2,ASSSPRGGSYGYT
TRBV10-1,TRBJ2-5,ASSESPDATQY
TRBV5-5,TRBJ2-7,ASSLLNEQY
TRBV5-1,TRBJ2-7,ASSLEATGAYEQY
TRBV6-1,TRBJ2-7,ASRETGLPYEQY
TRBV5-6,TRBJ1-1,ASSSPRDRPNTEAF
TRBV5-4,TRBJ2-7,ASSSITSSREQY
TRBV27,TRBJ1-5,ASRHSTGLGAGNQPQH
TRBV7-3,TRBJ2-1,ASSLGGRIYNEQF
TRBV5-4,TRBJ1-1,ASSPLSNTEAF
TRBV28,TRBJ2-3,AATSGSRTDTQY
TRBV5-1,TRBJ2-1,ASSFEILHEQF
TRBV5-1,TRBJ2-7,ASSWEITGPSYEQY
TRBV5-1,TRBJ1-4,ASSMGVATNEKLF
TRBV27,TRBJ1-5,ASSPRQGIGSNQPQH
TRBV27,TRBJ2-1,ASSLFSLTGGEGEQF
TRBV5-4,TRBJ2-4,ASSLLQAGVGAKNIQY
TRBV4-1,TRBJ2-5,ASSQPGLEETQY
TRBV7-6,TRBJ2-5,ASSFVAGGGETQY
TRBV27,TRBJ1-5,ASSLSWDRSRQPQH
TRBV9,TRBJ2-2,ASSVLQGSGELF
TRBV11-2,TRBJ2-2,ASSRSVPGELF
TRBV18,TRBJ2-7,ASLQRTGTPYEQY
TRBV10-1,TRBJ2-3,ASSESRLGTQY
TRBV6-5,TRBJ2-7,ASSYYNRDFYEQY
TRBV6-1,TRBJ2-4,ASSEKGWFIQY
TRBV5-1,TRBJ1-4,ASSLDTNSVGLF
TRBV5-1,TRBJ2-1,ASSLAAGLNEQF
TRBV28,TRBJ2-2,ASSGTRPGELF
TRBV28,TRBJ2-3,ASSTRSRGTMGGTQY
TRBV6-5,TRBJ2-7,ASRSTSGHEQY
TRBV28,TRBJ2-1,ASSPPHSGKWWNEQF
TRBV19,TRBJ2-7,ASSGQGFDEQY
TRBV6-1,TRBJ1-2,ASSRPLDGYT
TRBV5-4,TRBJ2-5,ASSWESRETQY
TRBV7-2,TRBJ2-7,ASSLGGTSYEQY
TRBV18,TRBJ2-7,ASSPLGGAYEQY
TRBV29-1,TRBJ2-7,SVQVSSYEQY
TRBV5-1,TRBJ2-5,ASSFQTAQETQY
TRBV4-2,TRBJ2-3,ASSQVLAGTQY
TRBV29-1,TRBJ1-4,SVGDRGVEKLF
TRBV7-6,TRBJ1-1,ASSLVQGAPFGTEAF